This T cell receptor (beta chain) was sequenced for a study of cytomegalovirus exposure and HLA in healthy donors. PCR was performed using 60 Vbeta and 13 Jbeta primers. As handled by the study authors: As a later analysis found, there were 60 million to 90 million unique TCR beta chains, of which around 9.9 million were shared. Clones were sequenced by immunoSEQ multiplex PCR, and TCRdb holds only the in-frame ones, with some missing. V, J and clone size reflect that table, while D and trimming were determined from the DNA. The sample includes tens of thousands of clones. Sequenced: PBMCs. This TCR was recovered from a woman aged 30 to 39 in good health and CMV-seronegative.

CDR3 bases: TGTGCCAGCAGTTGGAGATGGGCCGGGGAGCTGTTTTTT. Translation gives CASSWRWAGELFF. The V and J genes are TRBV27 and TRBJ2-2; D ambiguous. V was trimmed by 4 bases and J by 6 bases, leaving 9 bases between them. Germline V gives CDR1 MNHEY, CDR2 SMNVEV (reference sequence). The CDR3 sequence is 13 residues long.